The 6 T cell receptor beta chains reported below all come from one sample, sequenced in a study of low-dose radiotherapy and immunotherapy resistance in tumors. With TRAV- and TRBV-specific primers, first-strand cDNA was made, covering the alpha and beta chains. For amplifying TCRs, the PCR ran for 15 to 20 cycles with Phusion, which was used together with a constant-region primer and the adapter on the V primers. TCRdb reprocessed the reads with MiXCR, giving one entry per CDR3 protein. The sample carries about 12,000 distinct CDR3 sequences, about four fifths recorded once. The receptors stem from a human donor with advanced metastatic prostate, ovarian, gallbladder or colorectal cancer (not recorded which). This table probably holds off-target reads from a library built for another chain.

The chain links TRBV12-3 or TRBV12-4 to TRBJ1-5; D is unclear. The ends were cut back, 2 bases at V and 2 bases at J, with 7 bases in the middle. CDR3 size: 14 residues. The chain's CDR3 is CASSLNGGNQPQHF. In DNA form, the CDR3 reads TGTGCCAGCAGTTTAAACGGAGGCAATCAGCCCCAGCATTTT.

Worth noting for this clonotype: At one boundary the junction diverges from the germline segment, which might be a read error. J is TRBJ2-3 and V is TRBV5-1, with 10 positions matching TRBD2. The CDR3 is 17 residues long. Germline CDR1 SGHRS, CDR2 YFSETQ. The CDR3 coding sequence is TGTGCCAGCAGCTTGAGGCTAGCGGGAGTTGGCACAGATACGCAGTATTTT. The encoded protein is CASSLRLAGVGTDTQYF.

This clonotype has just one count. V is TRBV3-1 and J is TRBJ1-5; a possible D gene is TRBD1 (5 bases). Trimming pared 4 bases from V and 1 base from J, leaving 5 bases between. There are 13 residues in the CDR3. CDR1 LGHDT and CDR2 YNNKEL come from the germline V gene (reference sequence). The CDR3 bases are TGTGCCAGCAGCCCAGGGAGCAATCAGCCCCAGCATTTT. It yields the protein CASSPGSNQPQHF.

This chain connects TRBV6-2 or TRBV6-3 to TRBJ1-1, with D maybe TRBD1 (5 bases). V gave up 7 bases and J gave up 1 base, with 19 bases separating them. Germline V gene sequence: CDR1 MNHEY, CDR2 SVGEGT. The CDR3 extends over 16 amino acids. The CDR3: CASKPRSGRSNTEAFF. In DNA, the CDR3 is TGTGCCAGCAAACCAAGGTCGGGACGTTCGAACACTGAAGCTTTCTTT.

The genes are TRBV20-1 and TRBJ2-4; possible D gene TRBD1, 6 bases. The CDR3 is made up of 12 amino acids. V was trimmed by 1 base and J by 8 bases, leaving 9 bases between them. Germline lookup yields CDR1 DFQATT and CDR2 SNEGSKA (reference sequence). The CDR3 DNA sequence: TGCAGTGCTAGAGTGGCAGGGGACATTCAGTACTTC. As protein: CSARVAGDIQYF.

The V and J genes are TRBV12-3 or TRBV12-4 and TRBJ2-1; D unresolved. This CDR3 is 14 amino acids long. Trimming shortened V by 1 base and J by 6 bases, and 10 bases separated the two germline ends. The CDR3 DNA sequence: TGTGCCAGCAGTTTAGTTATATTGGGCAATGAGCAGTTCTTC. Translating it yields CASSLVILGNEQFF.